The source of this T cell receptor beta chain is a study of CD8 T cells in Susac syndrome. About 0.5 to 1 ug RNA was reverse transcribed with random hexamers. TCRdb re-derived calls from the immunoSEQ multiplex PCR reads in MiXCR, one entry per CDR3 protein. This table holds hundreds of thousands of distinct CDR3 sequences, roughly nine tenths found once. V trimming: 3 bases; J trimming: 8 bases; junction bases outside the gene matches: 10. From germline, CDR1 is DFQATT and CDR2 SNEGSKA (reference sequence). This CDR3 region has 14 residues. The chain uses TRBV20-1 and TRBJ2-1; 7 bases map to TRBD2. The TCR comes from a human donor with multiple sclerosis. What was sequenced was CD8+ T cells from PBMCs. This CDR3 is CSARTTGLPDEQFF. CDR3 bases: TGCAGTGCTAGGACCACGGGACTACCCGATGAGCAGTTCTTC.